This TCR beta chain was profiled in a study of blood T cell repertoires in COVID-19. This clone has only a few counts. This CDR3 contains 17 residues. Looked up from germline, CDR1 is SGHKS and CDR2 is YYEKEE (reference sequence). The V segment lost 3 bases and the J segment 3 bases; nucleotides outside the gene matches: 11. In the source study's methods: Estimates of nucleated cell counts were drawn from the amplification of reference gene primers. Generated by immunoSEQ multiplex PCR, the TCRdb table keeps only in-frame clones and is missing some. V and J calls and clone size are as listed in that table; D and trimming were resolved from the DNA. The sample includes approximately 300,000 clones, 80% to 90% seen only once; the top ten take over 3.5%.

This chain joins TRBV5-5 and TRBJ2-4; 8 bases fit TRBD1. The sequenced material came from peripheral blood. This clonotype was sampled from a woman aged 40 to 50 with acute or convalescent COVID-19. The CDR3 DNA is TGTGCCAGCAGCTGGGGGTTGACAGGGGCCAGCAAAAACATTCAGTACTTC. This gives the protein CASSWGLTGASKNIQYF.